This T cell receptor (beta chain) appears in the sequencing data of a study of T cells after yellow fever vaccination. Study-wide background: For low cell numbers, libraries were made with SMART-Seq v4 Ultra Low Input.

The trim removed 3 bases at V and 13 bases at J, leaving 19 bases unmatched. There are 17 residues in the CDR3. Making TCR cDNA involved 5'RACE template switching, which added UMIs and a universal primer site. TCRdb independently ran MiXCR on the 5' RACE reads; one entry per CDR3 protein. The data contain approximately 550,000 distinct CDR3 sequences, roughly 19% of them seen just once; the ten biggest clones take up 14%. The sequences come from PBMCs, collected 15 days after the yellow fever booster vaccination. The genes are TRBV12-3 or TRBV12-4 and TRBJ2-1, with TRBD2 identical over 9 bases. The receptor's source is a man aged 30-40 years who received the YFV17D yellow fever vaccine. As DNA, the CDR3 is TGTGCCAGCAGTTTTAACGGAGGCGGGAGGGCCGGCGGGGAACAGTTCTTC. It yields the protein CASSFNGGGRAGGEQFF.